These 6 T cell receptor beta chains came from one sample sequenced in a study of human T cells and chemical hapten exposure. TCRdb itself ran the RACE reads through MiXCR, one entry per CDR3 protein. Here the sample spans about 190,000 distinct CDR3 sequences, around 25% being singletons. Noted time point: patch test 3, about 24 weeks after DPC sensitization. The sample's treatment: therapeutic diphenylcyclopropenone sensitization with weekly scalp DPC. Sequencing was performed on whole blood, taken in connection with sensitization to the hapten diphenylcyclopropenone (DPC). The receptor source for this set is a woman in her 40s with alopecia areata. Some clones in this sample may be carry-over from other donors' samples.

This clonotype has a count of ten or more. The chain carries TRBV4-3 and TRBJ2-2, with 14 bases matching TRBD2. V was pared by 0 bases and J by 7 bases, with 4 bases of the junction left unmatched. The germline gives CDR1 LGHNA, CDR2 YSLEER. CDR3 size: 17 residues. In DNA form, the CDR3 reads TGCGCCAGCAGCCAAGAAGGGACTAGCGGGAGAATCGGGGAGCTGTTTTTT. This gives the protein CASSQEGTSGRIGELFF.

The rearrangement joins TRBV20-1 to TRBJ2-7; D is possibly TRBD1 (5 bases). Germline V gene data show CDR1 as DFQATT and CDR2 as SNEGSKA (reference sequence). Trimming took off 1 base at V and 7 bases at J, with 11 bases between the two ends. The CDR3 length is 12 residues. CDR3 nucleotide sequence: TGCAGTGCTAGAGGGGTGGCAGGGGAGCAGTACTTC. It is translated as CSARGVAGEQYF.

The chain combines TRBV7-2 with TRBJ2-7, with 12 bases aligning to TRBD2. The CDR3 runs 14 residues. J was trimmed by 4 bases and V by 5 bases; bases with no gene match: 3. Germline assignment: CDR1 SGHTA and CDR2 FQGNSA. CDR3 bases: TGTGCCAGCAGCCTTCTAGCGGGAGGGTACGAGCAGTACTTC. Protein sequence: CASSLLAGGYEQYF.

This clonotype was counted only a few times. The chain combines TRBV5-1 with TRBJ2-7; D is possibly TRBD1 (6 bases). The CDR3 loop spans 16 amino acids. V gave up 0 bases and J gave up 3 bases, with 16 bases separating them. Germline V gene lookup returns CDR1 SGHRS and CDR2 YFSETQ. CDR3 amino acids: CASSLGEPGQLYEQYF. CDR3 DNA sequence: TGCGCCAGCAGCTTGGGAGAACCCGGACAGCTCTACGAGCAGTACTTC.

The genes are TRBV18 and TRBJ1-3, with D possibly being TRBD1 (5 bases). Germline V gives CDR1 KGHSH, CDR2 LQKENI. CDR3 size: 17 residues. Trimming took 1 base from V and 0 from J, leaving 13 bases between them. The CDR3 spells CASSPRVAGSSGNTIYF. CDR3 nucleotides: TGTGCCAGCTCACCACGGGTTGCAGGGAGCTCTGGAAACACCATATATTTT.

As for this clonotype: The CDR3 carries no conserved terminal phenylalanine or tryptophan, so it likely arises from a read error. The chain links TRBV18 to TRBJ2-6; D is perhaps TRBD1 (5 bases). This CDR3 is built from 19 residues. CDR1 and CDR2 from the germline V gene are KGHSH and LQKENI. Between the trimmed V and J ends, which lost 3 bases and 2 bases, there was a span of 20 bases. This CDR3 reads CASSPSPGRDLAGANVLTL. The CDR3 DNA sequence: TGTGCCAGCTCACCCTCCCCGGGCAGGGATCTGGCTGGGGCCAACGTCCTGACTTTG.